The T cell receptor beta chain under discussion was sequenced for a study of cytomegalovirus exposure and HLA in healthy donors. Study findings and constraints: Further analysis, carried out later, found HLA-associated TCR beta chains more clonally expanded than equally common other chains. Later analysis associated a missense DCLRE1C variant with TCR beta V- and J-gene trimming.

It was with 60 Vbeta and 13 Jbeta primers that the PCR ran. Per the original data handling: In a later analysis, of some 80 million unique beta chains, about 11 million appeared in at least two donors. TCRdb's copy holds only in-frame clones and misses some; the assay was immunoSEQ multiplex PCR. V and J calls plus clone size are reproduced from that table; the DNA served to infer D and trimming. The sample contains around 97,000 clones, around 65% of which appear only once. The CDR3 loop spans 14 amino acids. From germline, CDR1 is LNHDA and CDR2 SQIVND (reference sequence). The V and J ends lost 6 bases and 5 bases respectively, with 11 bases between them. Unrecorded immune exposures were likely, despite nominal health at sampling. Notes on this clone: Its specificity is not known.

This TCR came from a woman between 45 and 60 years old in good health and CMV-seronegative. The rearrangement uses TRBV19 and TRBJ1-6; D is uncertain. Material for sequencing was PBMCs. This chain's CDR3 is CASRTPQNNSPLHF. The CDR3 region has the DNA TGTGCCAGTAGAACCCCACAGAATAATTCACCCCTCCACTTT. The full variable domain, in which reference TRBV19 and TRBJ1-6 provide the parts outside the CDR3, is DGGITQSPKYLFRKEGQNVTLSCEQNLNHDAMYWYRQDPGQGLRLIYYSQIVNDFQKGDIAEGYSVSREKKESFPLTVTSAQKNPTAFYLCASRTPQNNSPLHFGNGTRLTVT.